The sequence of this T cell receptor beta chain was determined in a study of CD8+ T cells in alopecia areata (dated by TCRdb to the late 2010s). Regarding the research as a whole: The treated patients, all with moderate-to-severe alopecia areata, were enrolled in an open-label pilot trial of oral tofacitinib given at 5 to 10 mg twice daily. The RNA source kit depended on sample type: the PAXgene miRNA kit for fixed scalp, the miRNeasy kit for PBMCs, and the RNeasy kit for mouse skin. TCRbeta CDR3 regions were amplified by immunoSEQ multiplex PCR with 35 Vbeta forward and 13 Jbeta reverse primers. Patients on tofacitinib were biopsied at baseline and after 4 and 24 weeks of treatment, and several of the patients also had a later scalp biopsy. Tofacitinib was administered for 6 to 18 months, and 6 months of follow-up off drug were then conducted to assess delayed response and recurrence. Clonality in the scalp was compared among normal scalp (n=4), patchy alopecia areata scalp (n=8), and alopecia totalis/universalis scalp (n=8). In humans, TCRbeta sequencing was performed on scalp tissue and on sorted CD4+ and CD8+ peripheral blood T cells from healthy controls and from patients with patchy or totalis/universalis alopecia areata. The study used high-throughput TCRbeta sequencing to examine T cell clonal expansion in alopecia areata, in both the C3H/HeJ mouse model and human patients. Disease severity in treated patients was measured with the SALT score, which quantifies the percentage of affected scalp surface area.

General study outcomes and caveats: Scalp clonality and the number of expanded CD8+ clones among the top 100 scalp clones were significantly decreased by tofacitinib. Shared TCR sequences between patients were less evident than in mice, which may be partly attributable to HLA diversity in the patient population. Because the treated cohort was small and had only one nonresponder, larger studies are needed to examine links between baseline CD8+ expansion and response. Compared with normal scalp, lesional scalp, particularly in alopecia totalis/universalis, had higher clonality and more expanded CD8+ clones, which suggests antigenic drive. Many expanded lesional clones were found to persist in scalp and blood during tofacitinib treatment, and relapse after treatment cessation may be partly explained by this persistence. Resident alphabeta T cells in normal human skin are also sequenced, complicating scalp TCR repertoire analysis, unlike mouse skin dominated by gammadelta T cells.

The library was made by the immunoSEQ multiplex PCR assay. RNA was extracted from all samples and reverse transcribed into cDNA, which served as template for TCR sequencing. SuperScript III was used to make first-strand cDNA, primed with a 2:1 mix of oligo-dT and random hexamers. A synthetic immune receptor repertoire was used to gauge amplification bias, and whatever bias remained was removed computationally. Concerning the study's data processing: Raw reads were preprocessed for error removal, and CDR3 was defined according to IMGT conventions as running from the conserved cysteine to phenylalanine. Clonality was computed as 1 minus the Shannon entropy, with the entropy normalized by log2 of the number of productive unique TCRs. Whether scalp clones were CD4 or CD8 was inferred by matching scalp TCRbeta sequences against CD4 and CD8 repertoires sorted from blood. TCRdb carries this immuneACCESS record with in-frame sequences only. Its versions omit some clonotypes, under half of them owing to an unresolved V gene in the studies checked, with the rest unexplained. The V and J calls and the clone size are those of that table, but D and trimming were determined from the DNA. In this sample the table shows some 200,000 clones, more than 45% of which occur a single time. The ten largest make up 5.5% of the sample.

This clone is termed medium-sized (0.01 to 0.1%). No antigen is known for it. There are no base qualities to consult, and no much larger clone falls within one base. Compared with germline, V lacks 11 bases and J lacks 1 base; bases without a gene match: 7. From the cysteine up to the phenylalanine, the CDR3 has a length of 14 residues. CDR3 DNA only is kept here, 42 bases in frame from base 1. CDR1 and CDR2 were assigned from the germline V gene as MDHEN and SYDVKM. The meaning of the sample's time point label: roughly 24 weeks on oral tofacitinib. In the paper's terms, the treatment or condition label means: oral pan-JAK inhibitor, 5-10 mg twice daily. From alopecia areata patients, peripheral blood was collected along with lesional scalp punch biopsies. PBMCs were isolated by density centrifugation and stained for CD3, CD4 and CD8, and CD4+ and CD8+ T cells were sorted on a FACSAria.

This receptor chain uses TRBV28 and TRBJ2-2; a stretch of 7 junction bases matches TRBD1. The source material was CD4+ T cells sorted from blood, sampled at week 24, from a patient treated with tofacitinib. The receptor was isolated from a human donor with alopecia areata. The nucleotides are TGTGCCGGACAGGACAGGTTGAACACCGGGGAGCTGTTTTTT. Its protein is CAGQDRLNTGELFF.